This record covers a single TCR beta chain. The J segment lost 1 base and the V segment lost 0 bases, leaving 3 bases of the junction unmatched. The CDR3 has 16 amino acids. Germline values: CDR1 PRHDT, CDR2 FYEKMQ (reference sequence). The sample originates from a study of naive CD8 T cells in extremely preterm neonates. Deliveries were elective term cesareans at about 37-41 weeks, with no labor or membrane rupture. The repertoire was sequenced with immunoSEQ multiplex PCR; TCRdb's copy has only in-frame clones and lacks some. The top ten hold less than 0.4% of the sample, which has roughly 7,900 clones, just under 98% seen once.

What was sequenced was naive CD8+ T cells from cord blood. The chain combines TRBV13 with TRBJ1-1; the match to TRBD1 covers 9 bases. This receptor was identified in a newborn in good health. In DNA, the CDR3 is TGTGCCAGCAGCTTAGGGACAGGGGGTTGGAACACTGAAGCTTTCTTT. Translation: CASSLGTGGWNTEAFF.